This entry concerns a single TCR beta chain. Its antigen remains unknown. The source of the sample is a study of tumor and adjacent non-tumor tissue in lung cancer. Across the study: Samples averaged approximately 4.2 million productive TCRbeta reads each. Overall study findings and caveats: In normal lung, the top 100 clones were significantly more dominant than in tumor. Compared with tumor, normal lung showed significantly lower TCR diversity.

No cell sorting was done before RNA was extracted from the tissue. Three rounds of nested PCR, following a modified ARM-PCR protocol, produced the TCRbeta library. TCRdb called the multiplex PCR reads again in MiXCR, with one record for every CDR3 protein. The table includes 220,000 or so distinct CDR3 sequences, about two thirds detected once. The sample was lung tumor tissue. The TCR was taken from a man in his sixties with non-small cell lung cancer.

This CDR3 is CASSFFRFNQPQHF. The DNA for the CDR3 is TGTGCCAGCAGCTTCTTTCGTTTCAATCAGCCCCAGCATTTT. The chain uses TRBV5-6 and TRBJ1-5; D is ambiguous. Germline lookup yields CDR1 SGHDT and CDR2 YYEEEE. The ends were cut back, 2 bases at V and 3 bases at J, with 9 bases in the middle. The CDR3 has 14 amino acids.